The rows below give T cell receptor beta chains drawn from one sample of a study of graft-versus-host responses after intestinal transplantation. TCRdb's table, derived via immunoSEQ multiplex PCR, lists solely in-frame clones and lacks some. The data show approximately 11,000 clones, roughly a third seen once. Here the sequenced sample was alloreactive CD4+ T cells from a mixed lymphocyte reaction culture, taken before transplantation. These receptors came from a human patient who was an organ donor for intestinal transplantation. The CDR3 runs from the conserved cysteine through the conserved F or W. D genes are given only for firm matches. A row's size may be missing; if present it is once, few, many or a size class.

NA,TRBV19,16,TRBJ2-1,TRBD2,CASSTLKRGPYNEQFF,TGTGCCAGTAGTACTTTAAAGCGGGGGCCCTACAATGAGCAGTTCTTC
NA,TRBV14,18,TRBJ1-4,NA,CASSQDPYRQAPPRELFF,TGTGCCAGCAGCCAAGATCCCTACCGACAGGCTCCCCCGAGGGAACTGTTTTTT
medium-sized,TRBV28,16,TRBJ2-2,NA,CASSFSFGVRTGELFF,TGTGCCAGCAGTTTTAGTTTCGGGGTCCGCACCGGGGAGCTGTTTTTT
few,TRBV29-1,15,TRBJ1-2,TRBD1,CSVTGTGPSNYGYTF,TGCAGCGTTACCGGGACAGGGCCTTCTAACTATGGCTACACCTTC
NA,TRBV28,16,TRBJ1-5,TRBD1,CASRLGTGFVRQPQHF,TGTGCCAGCAGGCTCGGGACAGGGTTTGTTCGCCAGCCCCAGCATTTT
medium-sized,TRBV9,14,TRBJ1-3,NA,CASSASGSGNTIYF,TGTGCCAGCAGCGCCTCGGGCTCTGGAAACACCATATATTTT
once,TRBV19,13,TRBJ2-3,NA,CASSNRRGDTQYF,TGTGCCAGTAGTAACCGTAGAGGCGATACGCAGTATTTT
NA,TRBV11-3,14,TRBJ2-3,TRBD2,CASSFSGGADTQYF,TGTGCCAGCAGCTTTAGCGGGGGAGCAGATACGCAGTATTTT
NA,TRBV4-3,19,TRBJ2-1,TRBD2,CASSQDSGFGLAGGNEQFF,TGCGCCAGCAGCCAAGATTCCGGCTTTGGACTAGCGGGGGGGAATGAGCAGTTCTTC
few,TRBV4-2,15,TRBJ2-7,TRBD2,CASSQGLAGGNEQYF,TGTGCCAGCAGCCAAGGACTAGCGGGGGGGAACGAGCAGTACTTC
NA,TRBV18,15,TRBJ1-2,TRBD1,CASSLNRGQSYGYTF,TGTGCCAGCTCACTAAACAGGGGACAATCCTATGGCTACACCTTC
few,TRBV2,14,TRBJ2-5,TRBD2,CASSFLAGAETQYF,TGTGCCAGCAGTTTTCTAGCGGGGGCGGAGACCCAGTACTTC
medium-sized,TRBV21-1,13,TRBJ2-7,NA,CASSNASPYEQYF,TGTGCCAGCAGCAACGCGTCCCCTTACGAGCAGTACTTC
few,TRBV30,18,TRBJ1-2,TRBD1,CAWSVRGDRGPYDYGYTF,TGTGCCTGGAGTGTACGGGGGGACAGGGGGCCCTATGACTATGGCTACACCTTC